The 15 T cell receptor beta chains presented below share a single source sample, sequenced in a study of cytomegalovirus exposure and HLA in healthy donors. PCR involved 60 Vbeta and 13 Jbeta primers. Assay: immunoSEQ multiplex PCR; the TCRdb copy retains only in-frame clones and omits some. The table has under 200,000 clones, 65% to 80% seen once; the top ten hold around 3.1%. Specimen: PBMCs. The receptor set was obtained from a woman aged 45-65 years in good health and CMV-seropositive.

The chain uses TRBV7-2 and TRBJ2-5; D is perhaps TRBD1 (6 bases). V lost 6 bases and J 4 bases, leaving 15 bases between the germline ends. CDR1 and CDR2 from the germline V gene are SGHTA and FQGNSA. This CDR3 has 14 amino acids. In DNA form, the CDR3 reads TGTGCCAGCAGAGCCACAGGGTTCTTAGAGACCCAGTACTTC. Its protein product is CASRATGFLETQYF.

This clone was recorded at least ten times. This chain uses TRBV6-1 with TRBJ2-2; 8 bases match TRBD1. Trimming removed 4 bases from V and 14 bases from J; junction bases left unmatched: 9. The germline gives CDR1 MNHNS, CDR2 SASEGT. This CDR3 has 13 amino acids. CDR3 DNA: TGTGCCAGCAGTGTCGGACAGGGCGTGAGACTGTTTTTT. Protein product: CASSVGQGVRLFF.

V and J are TRBV5-1 and TRBJ2-3; TRBD1 is a possible D gene (6 bases). V was clipped by 2 bases and J by 1 base, with 11 bases between them. In germline, CDR1 is SGHRS, CDR2 YFSETQ. This CDR3 spans 15 amino acids. The CDR3 DNA follows: TGCGCCAGCAGCTTAGCAGGGGTGGGCACAGATACGCAGTATTTT. Its translation is CASSLAGVGTDTQYF.

A single count supports this clone. The chain has TRBV11-3 and TRBJ1-1; tentative D call: TRBD1 (5 bases). The V gene's germline CDR1 is SGHNT and CDR2 YENEEA. V dropped 5 bases and J dropped 4 bases, with 11 bases sitting between them. CDR3 size: 13 residues. The CDR3 here is CASSERGGTEAFF. DNA of the CDR3: TGTGCCAGCAGCGAAAGGGGCGGCACTGAAGCTTTCTTT.

This clone was seen just once. CDR3: CASSVAGTGDYGYTF. The CDR3, as DNA: TGTGCCAGCAGCGTGGCCGGGACAGGGGACTATGGCTACACCTTC. The chain has TRBV9 and TRBJ1-2, with TRBD1 matching 10 bases. Germline CDR1 SGDLS, CDR2 YYNGEE. CDR3 length equals 15 residues. V lost 2 bases, J lost 3 bases, and 4 bases stayed unmatched.

V gene TRBV5-1 combines with J gene TRBJ1-3; D is ambiguous. Germline CDR1 SGHRS, CDR2 YFSETQ. The V end was cut by 6 bases, the J end by 3 bases, with 16 bases between. The CDR3 length is 15 residues. CDR3 nucleotides: TGCGCCAGCATGGACGGGAGAATGCATGGAAACACCATATATTTT. Amino acid sequence: CASMDGRMHGNTIYF.

V usage is TRBV2 and J usage is TRBJ2-1; D unclear. The germline gives CDR1 SNHLY, CDR2 FYNNEI. Trimming took off 6 bases at V and 4 bases at J, with 10 bases between the two ends. This CDR3 is 13 amino acids long. DNA of the CDR3: TGTGCCAGCAGCAGCGAACCTTACAATGAGCAGTTCTTC. This gives the protein CASSSEPYNEQFF.

The genes are TRBV5-1 and TRBJ1-3; the D is unclear. Trimming stripped 2 bases from V and 0 bases from J, with 12 bases between. Germline values: CDR1 SGHRS, CDR2 YFSETQ. CDR3 size: 16 residues. The DNA for the CDR3 is TGCGCCAGCAGCTTAGAGGGCCCCTACTCTGGAAACACCATATATTTT. Its protein is CASSLEGPYSGNTIYF. Combining the CDR3 with reference TRBV5-1 and TRBJ1-3 gives the whole variable domain KAGVTQTPRYLIKTRGQQVTLSCSPISGHRSVSWYQQTPGQGLQFLFEYFSETQRNKGNFPGRFSGRQFSNSRSEMNVSTLELGDSALYLCASSLEGPYSGNTIYFGEGSWLTVV.

J is TRBJ1-3 and V is TRBV30; D may be TRBD1 (6 bases). This CDR3 contains 14 residues. Germline values: CDR1 GTSNPN, CDR2 SVGIG (reference sequence). V was pared by 6 bases and J by 4 bases, with 16 bases between. This CDR3 is CACLYPTGGNTIYF. DNA for the CDR3: TGTGCCTGCCTATATCCGACAGGCGGAAACACCATATATTTT.

The V and J genes are TRBV11-2 and TRBJ1-2, with a possible D match to TRBD1 (5 bases). Germline V CDR1 and CDR2: SGHAT, FQNNGV. The CDR3 is 14 amino acids. Trimming shortened V by 3 bases and J by 0 bases, and 8 bases separated the two germline ends. The CDR3 reads CASSLTETNYGYTF. The CDR3 DNA reads TGTGCCAGCAGCTTGACAGAGACTAACTATGGCTACACCTTC.

This clone was counted between two and nine times. The chain couples TRBV11-2 to TRBJ1-3; 9 nucleotides align to TRBD1. This CDR3 is built from 18 residues. CDR1 and CDR2 from the germline V gene are SGHAT and FQNNGV. V lost 1 base and J lost 2; bases outside the gene matches: 9. The CDR3 nucleotides read TGTGCCAGCAGCTTAGTTGGGACAGGGAGTTGGGCTGGAAACACCATATATTTT. Residues: CASSLVGTGSWAGNTIYF.

The J gene is TRBJ1-2, the V gene TRBV15; TRBD1 matches at 7 bases. This CDR3 comprises 15 residues. Germline V gives CDR1 LNHNV, CDR2 YYDKDF (reference sequence). V shed 0 bases, J shed 9 bases, and the junction held 10 bases outside the gene matches. The CDR3 DNA reads TGTGCCACCAGCAGAGACTTCGAGGGGGCGAGGAGCTACACCTTC. Translation: CATSRDFEGARSYTF.

The chain couples TRBV18 to TRBJ1-4; tentatively, D is TRBD1 (5 bases). V dropped 4 bases and J dropped 0 bases, with 12 bases sitting between them. The CDR3 is 16 residues long. Germline V gene data show CDR1 as KGHSH and CDR2 as LQKENI. The CDR3 DNA follows: TGTGCCAGCTCACAGGGGCGCACAGCAACTAATGAAAAACTGTTTTTT. Translating gives CASSQGRTATNEKLFF.

V gene TRBV6-5 combines with J gene TRBJ2-2; 9 bases are a match to TRBD1. The V segment lost 4 bases and the J segment 5 bases; nucleotides outside the gene matches: 8. The CDR3 contains 16 residues. In germline, CDR1 is MNHEY, CDR2 SVGAGI. CDR3 nucleotide sequence: TGTGCCAGCAGTTCTCGGAGACAGGGGGGGACCGGGGAGCTGTTTTTT. This gives the protein CASSSRRQGGTGELFF.

This clone was found a few times. This chain links TRBV6-5 with TRBJ2-1, with 9 bases lining up with TRBD2. Germline V lookup: CDR1 MNHEY, CDR2 SVGAGI. After removal of 3 bases from V and 9 bases from J, the junction contained 9 bases not matched to a gene. CDR3 size: 15 residues. CDR3 amino acids: CASSYSASGDGEQFF. CDR3 sequence (DNA): TGTGCCAGCAGTTATTCCGCTAGCGGGGACGGTGAGCAGTTCTTC.